The clone carrying this T cell receptor (beta chain) has only a few counts. No antigen is known for it. The CDR3 extends over 14 amino acids. The germline V gene encodes CDR1 SQVTM and CDR2 ANQGSEA. V trimming: 3 bases; J trimming: 5 bases; junction bases outside the gene matches: 7. The data are from a study of response to subunit inactivated influenza vaccine. Findings and limits, study-wide: Each seasonal influenza vaccination recruits few new T cells, the authors suggested.

TCRdb re-called the RT-PCR reads through MiXCR, storing one row per CDR3 protein. The sample lists around 760,000 distinct CDR3 sequences, 14% seen once, with less than 7% in the top ten. This chain connects TRBV29-1 to TRBJ2-5; 9 bases are a match to TRBD2. Specimen: PBMCs from blood, collected approximately 15 days before vaccination. This TCR was sampled from a man aged 50 or older who received an inactivated influenza vaccine. The CDR3 sequence is CSVEVAGVDETQYF. The DNA for the CDR3 is TGCAGCGTTGAGGTAGCGGGGGTCGACGAGACCCAGTACTTC.